The rows below give T cell receptor beta chains drawn from one sample of a study of CD8 T cells in Susac syndrome. Each CDR3 protein gets one entry after TCRdb re-called the immunoSEQ multiplex PCR reads with MiXCR. The sample carries under 80,000 distinct CDR3 sequences, 90% to 95% recorded once. The sample was CD4+ T cells from PBMCs. The receptors originated from a human donor with Susac syndrome. Each CDR3 is given with its conserved first and last residue. A D gene is named only where the DNA matches it firmly. Rows may omit the clone size; those that give it use once, few, many or a size class.

J: TRBJ2-7; V: TRBV20-1; size: NA; D: NA; CDR3: CSARGDSYEQYF; DNA: TGCAGTGCTAGAGGAGACAGCTACGAGCAGTACTTC
J: TRBJ1-2; V: TRBV30; size: few; D: NA; CDR3: CAWSVNPGRNTF; DNA: TGTGCCTGGAGTGTTAACCCAGGTCGCAACACCTTC
J: TRBJ2-1; V: TRBV6-5; size: NA; D: TRBD2; CDR3: CASSYPDSGGYNEQFF; DNA: TGTGCCAGCAGTTACCCAGATAGCGGGGGCTACAATGAGCAGTTCTTC
J: TRBJ2-1; V: TRBV12-3/TRBV12-4; size: NA; D: NA; CDR3: CASSLVSSSYNEQFF; DNA: TGTGCCAGCAGTTTAGTCAGTAGCTCCTACAATGAGCAGTTCTTC
J: TRBJ2-3; V: TRBV24-1; size: NA; D: TRBD2; CDR3: CATSGTSANTQYF; DNA: TGTGCCACCAGTGGGACTAGCGCGAATACGCAGTATTTT
J: TRBJ2-3; V: TRBV5-1; size: NA; D: NA; CDR3: CASSLKGPTDTQYF; DNA: TGCGCCAGCAGCTTGAAGGGGCCCACAGATACGCAGTATTTT
J: TRBJ1-2; V: TRBV12-3/TRBV12-4; size: NA; D: NA; CDR3: CASSTGNYGYTF; DNA: TGTGCCAGCAGTACAGGGAATTATGGCTACACCTTC
J: TRBJ1-1; V: TRBV14; size: once; D: NA; CDR3: CASGRGHTEAFF; DNA: TGTGCCAGCGGGAGGGGACACACTGAAGCTTTCTTT
J: TRBJ1-2; V: TRBV12-3/TRBV12-4; size: NA; D: TRBD1; CDR3: CASRWGQSDGYTF; DNA: TGTGCCAGCAGGTGGGGACAGAGCGACGGCTACACCTTC
J: TRBJ2-7; V: TRBV6-5; size: NA; D: NA; CDR3: CASSSIRGYEQYF; DNA: TGTGCCAGCAGTTCTATCAGGGGCTACGAGCAGTACTTC
J: TRBJ2-3; V: TRBV3-1; size: NA; D: TRBD1; CDR3: CASSLQGAADTQYF; DNA: TGTGCCAGCAGCCTCCAGGGGGCAGCAGATACGCAGTATTTT
J: TRBJ1-5; V: TRBV7-2; size: NA; D: NA; CDR3: CASSLDGAQPQHF; DNA: TGTGCCAGCAGCTTAGATGGGGCGCAGCCCCAGCATTTT
J: TRBJ2-3; V: TRBV20-1; size: NA; D: TRBD2; CDR3: CSARRAGGSDTQYF; DNA: TGCAGTGCTAGGAGGGCGGGGGGTTCAGATACGCAGTATTTT
J: TRBJ2-7; V: TRBV6-6; size: NA; D: NA; CDR3: CASSYAEGYEQYF; DNA: TGTGCCAGCAGTTATGCGGAGGGGTACGAGCAGTACTTC
J: TRBJ1-5; V: TRBV12-3/TRBV12-4; size: NA; D: TRBD1; CDR3: CASSFRSGGMQPQHF; DNA: TGTGCCAGCAGTTTTCGGTCAGGGGGCATGCAGCCCCAGCATTTT
J: TRBJ2-7; V: TRBV3-1; size: NA; D: NA; CDR3: CASSQDTQYEQYF; DNA: TGTGCCAGCAGCCAAGATACGCAATACGAGCAGTACTTC
J: TRBJ2-2; V: TRBV29-1; size: few; D: NA; CDR3: CSVRRVTGELFF; DNA: TGCAGCGTTCGCAGGGTAACCGGGGAGCTGTTTTTT
J: TRBJ2-3; V: TRBV12-3/TRBV12-4; size: NA; D: TRBD2; CDR3: CASSRPAPGGADTQYF; DNA: TGTGCCAGCAGTCGACCGGCCCCGGGAGGGGCAGATACGCAGTATTTT
J: TRBJ1-5; V: TRBV12-3/TRBV12-4; size: NA; D: NA; CDR3: CASSLFRQPQHF; DNA: TGTGCCAGCAGTTTATTCCGCCAGCCCCAGCATTTT
J: TRBJ1-6; V: TRBV27; size: NA; D: NA; CDR3: CASRRYNSPLHF; DNA: TGTGCCAGCAGGAGGTATAATTCACCCCTCCACTTT
J: TRBJ2-2; V: TRBV30; size: once; D: NA; CDR3: CAWTSRRTGELFF; DNA: TGTGCCTGGACCAGCCGGAGGACCGGGGAGCTGTTTTTT
J: TRBJ1-2; V: TRBV25-1; size: NA; D: NA; CDR3: CASSEWGWGYTF; DNA: TGTGCCAGCAGTGAATGGGGTTGGGGCTACACCTTC
J: TRBJ1-2; V: TRBV12-3/TRBV12-4; size: NA; D: TRBD1; CDR3: CASSLFQGAVGYTF; DNA: TGTGCCAGCAGTTTATTCCAGGGGGCAGTTGGCTACACCTTC
J: TRBJ1-2; V: TRBV19; size: NA; D: TRBD1; CDR3: CASSIGTGLYGYTF; DNA: TGTGCCAGTAGTATCGGGACAGGCCTCTATGGCTACACCTTC
J: TRBJ1-5; V: TRBV6-1; size: NA; D: NA; CDR3: CASSEVRREPQHF; DNA: TGTGCCAGCAGTGAGGTCCGGCGGGAGCCCCAGCATTTT
J: TRBJ2-7; V: TRBV19; size: NA; D: TRBD1; CDR3: CASRGRDRKTYEQYF; DNA: TGTGCCAGTAGGGGCCGGGACAGGAAGACCTACGAGCAGTACTTC
J: TRBJ1-2; V: TRBV5-1; size: NA; D: TRBD1; CDR3: CASSLETGRGYTF; DNA: TGCGCCAGCAGCTTGGAGACAGGGCGAGGCTACACCTTC
J: TRBJ1-5; V: TRBV6-2/TRBV6-3; size: NA; D: NA; CDR3: CASSYSERRVGQPQHF; DNA: TGTGCCAGCAGTTACTCTGAACGCAGGGTGGGTCAGCCCCAGCATTTT
J: TRBJ1-2; V: TRBV7-2; size: once; D: NA; CDR3: CASAEGGRYGYTF; DNA: TGTGCCAGCGCGGAGGGGGGCAGGTATGGCTACACCTTC
J: TRBJ1-4; V: TRBV4-2; size: NA; D: NA; CDR3: CASSPTGPGEKLFF; DNA: TGTGCCAGCAGCCCAACAGGGCCTGGTGAAAAACTGTTTTTT
J: TRBJ1-5; V: TRBV12-3/TRBV12-4; size: NA; D: TRBD1; CDR3: CASSLNLIGQVSESQHF; DNA: TGTGCCAGCAGTTTAAACCTAATCGGACAGGTTAGTGAGTCCCAGCATTTT
J: TRBJ1-1; V: TRBV20-1; size: NA; D: NA; CDR3: CSAGTSGSQTLKAFF; DNA: TGCAGTGCTGGAACCTCGGGGTCACAAACGCTTAAAGCTTTCTTT
J: TRBJ2-7; V: TRBV20-1; size: NA; D: NA; CDR3: CSAYVTGRNEQYF; DNA: TGCAGTGCTTACGTGACAGGGAGGAACGAGCAGTACTTC
J: TRBJ2-1; V: TRBV24-1; size: once; D: NA; CDR3: CATQPRQANEQFF; DNA: TGTGCCACACAGCCGAGACAGGCTAATGAGCAGTTCTTC
J: TRBJ2-2; V: TRBV10-1; size: NA; D: NA; CDR3: CANQRAGTGELFF; DNA: TGCGCCAACCAGCGAGCGGGCACCGGGGAGCTGTTTTTT
J: TRBJ2-1; V: TRBV29-1; size: NA; D: TRBD2; CDR3: CSVEGLAGTYNEQFF; DNA: TGCAGCGTCGAAGGACTAGCGGGCACCTACAATGAGCAGTTCTTC
J: TRBJ1-6; V: TRBV18; size: NA; D: NA; CDR3: CASSRDTDSPLHF; DNA: TGTGCCAGCTCACGGGACACCGATTCACCCCTCCACTTT
J: TRBJ2-3; V: TRBV20-1; size: NA; D: TRBD2; CDR3: CSARGGSSGSTDTQYF; DNA: TGCAGTGCTAGAGGGGGGTCTAGCGGGAGCACAGATACGCAGTATTTT
J: TRBJ2-1; V: TRBV13; size: once; D: TRBD2; CDR3: CASSQFGLRLAGGVGNDQFF; DNA: TGTGCCAGCAGCCAATTCGGCCTCCGACTAGCGGGAGGTGTGGGCAATGATCAGTTCTTC
J: TRBJ2-7; V: TRBV6-2/TRBV6-3; size: NA; D: TRBD2; CDR3: CASSRTSGRLYEQYF; DNA: TGTGCCAGCAGCCGGACTAGCGGGAGACTCTACGAGCAGTACTTC
J: TRBJ2-7; V: TRBV4-2; size: NA; D: TRBD2; CDR3: CASSQVWTSGGSYEQYF; DNA: TGTGCCAGCAGCCAAGTATGGACTAGCGGGGGTTCCTACGAGCAGTACTTC
J: TRBJ2-2; V: TRBV20-1; size: NA; D: TRBD1; CDR3: CSAPDRARPGELFF; DNA: TGCAGTGCCCCCGACAGGGCTCGGCCCGGGGAGCTGTTTTTT
J: TRBJ2-1; V: TRBV20-1; size: NA; D: NA; CDR3: CSAPGGRGYEQFF; DNA: TGCAGTGCCCCAGGTGGCAGGGGCTATGAGCAGTTCTTC
J: TRBJ2-1; V: TRBV29-1; size: NA; D: TRBD1; CDR3: CSVGTGDNEQFF; DNA: TGCAGCGTAGGGACAGGGGACAATGAGCAGTTCTTC
J: TRBJ1-5; V: TRBV20-1; size: NA; D: NA; CDR3: CSARIDRNQPQHF; DNA: TGCAGTGCTAGAATCGATAGGAATCAGCCCCAGCATTTT
J: TRBJ1-1; V: TRBV7-8; size: NA; D: NA; CDR3: CASSLLGSTNTEAFF; DNA: TGTGCCAGCAGCTTACTGGGTTCCACGAACACTGAAGCTTTCTTT
J: TRBJ1-1; V: TRBV4-2; size: NA; D: TRBD1; CDR3: CASSQVASGGTEAFF; DNA: TGTGCCAGCAGCCAAGTCGCCTCAGGGGGCACTGAAGCTTTCTTT
J: TRBJ2-7; V: TRBV7-2; size: NA; D: TRBD2; CDR3: CASRPANSGAYEQYF; DNA: TGTGCCAGCAGACCAGCGAATAGCGGGGCCTACGAGCAGTACTTC
J: TRBJ2-5; V: TRBV20-1; size: NA; D: NA; CDR3: CSALFRGQLGRETQYF; DNA: TGCAGTGCCCTCTTCAGGGGTCAACTCGGCCGAGAGACCCAGTACTTC
J: TRBJ2-2; V: TRBV12-3/TRBV12-4; size: NA; D: TRBD1; CDR3: CASTRGGDTGELFF; DNA: TGTGCCAGCACCCGAGGGGGCGACACCGGGGAGCTGTTTTTT
J: TRBJ2-3; V: TRBV3-1; size: NA; D: TRBD1; CDR3: CASSPDSGQSTDTQYF; DNA: TGTGCCAGCAGCCCAGACTCGGGACAGAGCACAGATACGCAGTATTTT
J: TRBJ2-6; V: TRBV6-1; size: NA; D: NA; CDR3: CASSESGGGANVLTF; DNA: TGTGCCAGCAGTGAAAGTGGGGGAGGGGCCAACGTCCTGACTTTC
J: TRBJ2-7; V: TRBV5-1; size: once; D: NA; CDR3: CASSLGAGSGIYEQYF; DNA: TGCGCCAGCAGCTTGGGTGCGGGCAGTGGTATCTACGAGCAGTACTTC
J: TRBJ2-7; V: TRBV2; size: NA; D: NA; CDR3: CASVGRTYEQYF; DNA: TGTGCCAGCGTGGGCCGGACCTACGAGCAGTACTTC
J: TRBJ1-1; V: TRBV29-1; size: NA; D: NA; CDR3: CSVEQGGTEAFF; DNA: TGCAGCGTGGAACAGGGAGGGACTGAAGCTTTCTTT
J: TRBJ2-7; V: TRBV28; size: once; D: NA; CDR3: CATSAYEQYF; DNA: TGTGCCACCTCAGCGTACGAGCAGTACTTC
J: TRBJ1-5; V: TRBV12-3/TRBV12-4; size: NA; D: NA; CDR3: CASSFRDTGGNQPQHF; DNA: TGTGCCAGCAGTTTCCGGGACACCGGGGGAAATCAGCCCCAGCATTTT
J: TRBJ2-1; V: TRBV5-1; size: NA; D: TRBD2; CDR3: CASSSEDTGLAGGRGNEQFF; DNA: TGCGCCAGCAGCTCAGAAGATACGGGACTAGCGGGAGGGCGTGGGAATGAGCAGTTCTTC
J: TRBJ1-1; V: TRBV20-1; size: NA; D: NA; CDR3: CSARTGGDTEVFF; DNA: TGCAGTGCTAGGACAGGCGGTGACACTGAAGTTTTCTTT
J: TRBJ1-1; V: TRBV19; size: NA; D: NA; CDR3: CASSLLNTEAFF; DNA: TGTGCCAGTAGTCTCCTGAACACTGAAGCTTTCTTT